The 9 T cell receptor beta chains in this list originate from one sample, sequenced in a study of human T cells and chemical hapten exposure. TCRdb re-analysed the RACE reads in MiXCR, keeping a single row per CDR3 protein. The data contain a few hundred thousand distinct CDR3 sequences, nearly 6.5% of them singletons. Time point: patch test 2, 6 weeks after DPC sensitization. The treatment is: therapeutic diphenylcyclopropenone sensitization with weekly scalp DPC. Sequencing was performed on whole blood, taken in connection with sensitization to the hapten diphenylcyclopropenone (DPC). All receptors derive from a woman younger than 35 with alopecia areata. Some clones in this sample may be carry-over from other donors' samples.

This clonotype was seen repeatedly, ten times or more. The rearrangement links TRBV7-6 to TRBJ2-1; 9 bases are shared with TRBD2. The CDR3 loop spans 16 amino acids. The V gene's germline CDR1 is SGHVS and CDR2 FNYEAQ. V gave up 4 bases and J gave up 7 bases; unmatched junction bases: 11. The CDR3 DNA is TGTGCCAGCAGCTCATGGACTAGCGATCGGTTTAATGAGCAGTTCTTC. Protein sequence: CASSSWTSDRFNEQFF.

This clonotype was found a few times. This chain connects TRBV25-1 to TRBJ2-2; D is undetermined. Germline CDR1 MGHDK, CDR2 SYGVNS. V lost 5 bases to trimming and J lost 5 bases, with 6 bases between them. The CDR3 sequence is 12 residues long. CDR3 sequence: CASSSITGELFF. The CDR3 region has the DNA TGTGCCAGCAGTTCAATTACCGGGGAGCTGTTTTTT. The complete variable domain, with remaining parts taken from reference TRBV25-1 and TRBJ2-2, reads EADIYQTPRYLVIGTGKKITLECSQTMGHDKMYWYQQDPGMELHLIHYSYGVNSTEKGDLSSESTVSRIRTEHFPLTLESARPSHTSQYLCASSSITGELFFGEGSRLTVL.

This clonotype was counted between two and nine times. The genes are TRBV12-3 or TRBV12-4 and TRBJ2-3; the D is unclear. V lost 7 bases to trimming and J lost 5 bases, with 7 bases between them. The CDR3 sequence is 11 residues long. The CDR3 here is CASTELDTQYF. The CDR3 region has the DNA TGTGCCAGCACCGAATTAGATACGCAGTATTTT.

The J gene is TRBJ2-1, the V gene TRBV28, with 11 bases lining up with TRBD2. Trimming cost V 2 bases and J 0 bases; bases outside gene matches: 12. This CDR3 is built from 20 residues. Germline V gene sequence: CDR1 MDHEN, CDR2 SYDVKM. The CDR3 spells CASSLIALAGGVSSYNEQFF. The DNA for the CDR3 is TGTGCCAGCAGTTTAATAGCCCTAGCGGGGGGTGTGAGCTCCTACAATGAGCAGTTCTTC.

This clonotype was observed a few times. The CDR3 region has the DNA TGTGCCAGCAGAAAACCGGGACAGCTTGTTGGCTACACCTTC. Encoded protein: CASRKPGQLVGYTF. The rearrangement links TRBV6-1 to TRBJ1-2; 7 nucleotides align to TRBD1. The V gene end was trimmed by 6 bases and the J gene end by 7 bases; junction bases not matched to a gene: 11. Germline-derived CDR1 and CDR2 are MNHNS and SASEGT. There are 14 residues in the CDR3.

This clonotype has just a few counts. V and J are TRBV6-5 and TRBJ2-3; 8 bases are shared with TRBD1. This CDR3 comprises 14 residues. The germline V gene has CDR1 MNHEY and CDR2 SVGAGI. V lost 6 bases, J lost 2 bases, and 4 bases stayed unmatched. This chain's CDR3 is CASSEGQATDTQYF. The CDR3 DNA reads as TGTGCCAGCAGCGAGGGACAGGCCACAGATACGCAGTATTTT.

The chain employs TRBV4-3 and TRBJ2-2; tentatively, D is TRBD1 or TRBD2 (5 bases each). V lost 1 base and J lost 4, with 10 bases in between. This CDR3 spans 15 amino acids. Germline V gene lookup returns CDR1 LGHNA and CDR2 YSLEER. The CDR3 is CASSQGGSGTGELFF. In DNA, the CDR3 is TGCGCCAGCAGCCAAGGGGGGTCGGGCACCGGGGAGCTGTTTTTT.

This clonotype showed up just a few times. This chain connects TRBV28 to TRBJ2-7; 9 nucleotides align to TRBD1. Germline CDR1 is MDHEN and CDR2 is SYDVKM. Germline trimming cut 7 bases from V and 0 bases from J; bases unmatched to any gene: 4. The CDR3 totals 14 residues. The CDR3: CASKGTGSSYEQYF. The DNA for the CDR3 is TGTGCCAGCAAAGGGACAGGGTCCTCCTACGAGCAGTACTTC.

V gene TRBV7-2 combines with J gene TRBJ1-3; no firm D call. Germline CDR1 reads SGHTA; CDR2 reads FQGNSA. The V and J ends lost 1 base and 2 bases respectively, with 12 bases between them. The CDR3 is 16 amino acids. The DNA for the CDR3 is TGTGCCAGCAGCTTAGGCGCCTCCGGTACTGGAAACACCATATATTTT. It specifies CASSLGASGTGNTIYF.